The rows below give T cell receptor beta chains drawn from one sample of a study of CD8 T cells in Susac syndrome. TCRdb fed the immunoSEQ multiplex PCR reads into MiXCR, producing one record per CDR3 protein. The sample carries around 69,000 distinct CDR3 sequences, 96% recorded once. The source material was CD4+ T cells from PBMCs. The receptors derive from a human donor with multiple sclerosis. Both conserved end residues are trimmed from each CDR3.

j_call v_call cdr3_aa
TRBJ1-3 TRBV13 ASSFDRANTIY
TRBJ2-2 TRBV3-1 ASSQSGARLRTGELF
TRBJ1-2 TRBV20-1 SARSDYGYT
TRBJ2-7 TRBV25-1 ASSESSGGFYEQY
TRBJ2-7 TRBV7-9 ASSLAPGTWQY
TRBJ2-1 TRBV20-1 SAGDREGGEQF
TRBJ2-3 TRBV7-2 ASSPGSLAIVSQY
TRBJ2-7 TRBV3-1 ASSQIYEQY
TRBJ1-2 TRBV3-1 ASSPQPLESWSGTGAEGYT
TRBJ2-2 TRBV7-8 ASSWTGNTGELF
TRBJ2-2 TRBV6-6 ASNHRERESKLF
TRBJ1-5 TRBV12-3/TRBV12-4 ASSFGINQPQH
TRBJ2-5 TRBV12-3/TRBV12-4 ASSSSPGGQETQY
TRBJ2-3 TRBV5-1 ASSLDGTGGTDTQY
TRBJ2-5 TRBV5-1 ASSLLRGEETQY
TRBJ2-1 TRBV11-3 ASSSRQGSTNEQF
TRBJ1-1 TRBV20-1 SASARGVRTEAF
TRBJ1-4 TRBV3-1 ASSQVRGLGEKLF
TRBJ2-2 TRBV29-1 SVVGDTNTGELF
TRBJ1-6 TRBV12-3/TRBV12-4 ASSFSNSPLH
TRBJ1-2 TRBV5-6 ASSLDNYGYT
TRBJ1-6 TRBV5-6 ASSGQDRVSPLH
TRBJ2-3 TRBV4-1 ASSRGTGWADTQY
TRBJ1-4 TRBV4-3 ASSQDLSRINEKLF
TRBJ2-5 TRBV27 ASSRGFQYQTKETQY
TRBJ2-7 TRBV20-1 SARDGTGNSYEQY
TRBJ2-1 TRBV12-3/TRBV12-4 ASSFGQYNEQF
TRBJ2-7 TRBV5-1 ASSLLSRREGEQY
TRBJ1-2 TRBV7-3 ASSQSRGARGYT
TRBJ2-1 TRBV29-1 SVDPGLAGENEQF
TRBJ2-5 TRBV6-6 ASSRQEGQETQY
TRBJ2-5 TRBV24-1 ATSDNRGHETQY
TRBJ2-5 TRBV9 ASSVRGHTQETQY
TRBJ2-1 TRBV20-1 SASNLAGATYNEQF
TRBJ2-7 TRBV5-1 ASSADTGGWGQY
TRBJ1-4 TRBV30 AWTTGSGKKLF
TRBJ1-3 TRBV3-1 ASSPQVSGNTIY
TRBJ1-5 TRBV5-1 ASSLEGTGQPQH
TRBJ2-2 TRBV20-1 SARDPVTGELF
TRBJ2-7 TRBV10-3 AISRESSYEQY
TRBJ2-5 TRBV3-1 ATSLAGGQQTQY
TRBJ1-6 TRBV5-6 ASSPGAGNNNSPLH
TRBJ2-3 TRBV9 ASSAGDRSTDTQY
TRBJ1-1 TRBV12-3/TRBV12-4 ASSFPESEAF
TRBJ2-2 TRBV10-3 AIGSGTVNTGELF
TRBJ2-7 TRBV19 ASSIGDPRREQY